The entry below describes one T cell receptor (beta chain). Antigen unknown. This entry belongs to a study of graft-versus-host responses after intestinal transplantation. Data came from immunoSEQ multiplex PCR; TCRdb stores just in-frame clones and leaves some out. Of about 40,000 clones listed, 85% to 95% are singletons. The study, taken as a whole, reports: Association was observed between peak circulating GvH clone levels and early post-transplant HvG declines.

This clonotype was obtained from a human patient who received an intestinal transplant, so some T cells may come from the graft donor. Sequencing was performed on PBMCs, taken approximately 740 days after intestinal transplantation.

The CDR3 reads CASSLEDQPQHF. CDR3 in DNA: TGTGCCAGCAGTTTGGAGGATCAGCCCCAGCATTTT. This chain connects TRBV28 to TRBJ1-5; D is uncertain. This CDR3 has 12 residues. CDR1 is MDHEN and CDR2 is SYDVKM in the germline V gene. V lost 3 bases, J lost 5 bases, and 5 bases lay in between.